Shown below are 28 T cell receptor beta chains from a single sample sequenced in a study of vaccination effects on CD4 cells after COVID-19 (dated by TCRdb to the early 2020s). In the ViraFEST assay, PBMC were stimulated with viral peptide pools, and TCR sequencing was then used to find antigen-specific CD4+ T cell clonotypes based on their expansion. After around ten days of culture, CD4+ T cells were isolated with the EasySep CD4+ T cell isolation kit. Two doses of either the BNT162b2 or the mRNA-1273 mRNA SARS-CoV-2 vaccine were administered to participants. The library was built by means of the immunoSEQ multiplex PCR assay. TCRdb's version of the immuneACCESS table is confined to in-frame rearrangements and falls short of the full clone set. An unresolved V gene accounts for under half of the shortfall where checked; the remainder is of unknown origin. The sample data list fewer than 25,000 clones, and 60% to 80% of these were observed just once. The leading ten clones occupy about 24% of the sample.

The antigens these receptors bind are not known. The material was CD4+ T cells from PBMCs cultured with HCoV-NL63 spike peptides, obtained after COVID-19 vaccination. The meaning of the sample's cell subset or site label: HCoV-NL63 spike overlapping peptide pool stimulation. These receptors were collected from a human donor who received a COVID-19 vaccine.

This clone was detected a few times. The gene calls are TRBV19 and TRBJ1-1; D is possibly TRBD1 (5 bases). This CDR3 is 15 amino acids long. Trimming left V 3 bases short and J 5 bases short, with 16 bases between. The V gene's germline CDR1 is LNHDA and CDR2 SQIVND (reference sequence). The CDR3 region has the DNA TGTGCCAGTAGTATGAGGGACGGGCTTTGGACTGAAGCTTTCTTT. Translated: CASSMRDGLWTEAFF.

The rearrangement uses TRBV5-1 and TRBJ1-6; tentatively, D is TRBD1 (6 bases). CDR1 SGHRS and CDR2 YFSETQ come from the germline V gene. Trimming took off 4 bases at V and 1 base at J, with 12 bases between the two ends. CDR3 length: 16 residues. The CDR3 nucleotides are TGCGCCAGCAGCCAAACAGGGATTTCCTATAATTCACCCCTCCACTTT. It is translated as CASSQTGISYNSPLHF.

Note on this clone: A read error may account for a junction end that differs from germline. Here the CDR3 reads CASSLAETGSFEQYF. CDR3 nucleotide sequence: TGTGCCAGCAGCTTAGCTGAGACAGGGTCCTTCGAGCAGTACTTC. The chain carries TRBV7-8 and TRBJ2-7, with TRBD1 identical over 7 bases. Germline-derived CDR1 and CDR2 are SGHVS and FQNEAQ. The CDR3 extends over 15 amino acids.

V gene TRBV7-2 combines with J gene TRBJ1-1; D remains ambiguous. V was shortened by 6 bases and J by 1 base, with 9 bases between the two germline ends. Per germline, CDR1 SGHTA and CDR2 FQGNSA. There are 13 residues in the CDR3. This CDR3 reads CASRSRGNTEAFF. The DNA for the CDR3 is TGTGCCAGCAGAAGCCGGGGGAACACTGAAGCTTTCTTT.

The J gene is TRBJ2-2, the V gene TRBV30, with 12 bases that match TRBD2. The CDR3 has 20 amino acids. Germline V lookup: CDR1 GTSNPN, CDR2 SVGIG (reference sequence). V trimming: 0 bases; J trimming: 5 bases; junction bases outside the gene matches: 16. CDR3 DNA: TGTGCCTGGAGTGTAAGGTCGACTAGCGGGAGTCCGGGGGTAACCGGGGAGCTGTTTTTT. Protein product: CAWSVRSTSGSPGVTGELFF.

This sequence joins TRBV7-2 and TRBJ1-5; D perhaps matches TRBD1 (5 bases). Germline V gene data show CDR1 as SGHTA and CDR2 as FQGNSA. V was shortened by 5 bases and J by 6 bases, with 17 bases between the two germline ends. This CDR3 is 15 amino acids long. CDR3 in amino acids: CASSPTGTGGQPQHF. The CDR3 nucleotides read TGTGCCAGCAGCCCGACCGGGACCGGGGGTCAGCCCCAGCATTTT.

The chain is built from TRBV5-6 and TRBJ1-4; 7 bases are a match to TRBD1. CDR3 size: 14 residues. Germline loops: CDR1 SGHDT, CDR2 YYEEEE. Trimming removed 7 bases from V and 5 bases from J; junction bases left unmatched: 8. The CDR3 bases are TGTGCCAGCCGAAGGACAGGCGAGAATGAAAAACTGTTTTTT. Residues: CASRRTGENEKLFF. Together with reference TRBV5-6 and TRBJ1-4, the CDR3 gives the full variable domain: DAGVTQSPTHLIKTRGQQVTLRCSPKSGHDTVSWYQQALGQGPQFIFQYYEEEERQRGNFPDRFSGHQFPNYSSELNVNALLLGDSALYLCASRRTGENEKLFFGSGTQLSVL.

The chain uses TRBV9 and TRBJ2-2; 8 nucleotides match TRBD2. Looked up from germline, CDR1 is SGDLS and CDR2 is YYNGEE. This CDR3 has 17 amino acids. The junction had 11 bases not matched to a gene; V was cut back by 3 bases and J by 4 bases. The CDR3 region has the DNA TGTGCCAGCAGCGCAACCTCCCGGGGGGGAGTCACCGGGGAGCTGTTTTTT. It codes for CASSATSRGGVTGELFF.

There are a few counts of this clone. V gene TRBV30 combines with J gene TRBJ1-2; 8 bases match TRBD1. Germline lookup yields CDR1 GTSNPN and CDR2 SVGIG (reference sequence). The CDR3 runs 14 residues. V shed 3 bases and J 4 bases; nucleotides not matched to a gene: 7. In DNA, the CDR3 is TGTGCCTGGAGCGGACAGGGAGCGGGCTATGGCTACACCTTC. The encoded protein is CAWSGQGAGYGYTF.

V is TRBV3-1 (or the pseudogene TRBV3-2) and J is TRBJ1-4, with TRBD1 identical over 9 bases. The CDR3 consists of 15 residues. V was clipped by 3 bases and J by 4 bases; unmatched bases: 3. Germline assignment: CDR1 LGHDT and CDR2 YNNKEL (reference sequence). CDR3 coding DNA: TGTGCCAGCAGCCAGACAGGGGGTGGTAATGAAAAACTGTTTTTT. As protein: CASSQTGGGNEKLFF.

In its sample, this clone was seen once. CDR3 nucleotide sequence: TGTGCCAGCTCACCACCAGGGGCAGCGTATGGCTACACCTTC. Translated: CASSPPGAAYGYTF. This sequence joins TRBV18 and TRBJ1-2; possibly TRBD1 for D (5 bases). Germline V gene sequence: CDR1 KGHSH, CDR2 LQKENI. Deletions cut 0 bases from V and 5 bases from J, with 10 bases between. The CDR3 spans 14 residues.

The V and J genes are TRBV7-9 and TRBJ1-2; 8 nucleotides agree with TRBD1. Unmatched junction bases numbered 14, after V lost 5 bases and J lost 3 bases. The V gene's germline CDR1 is SEHNR and CDR2 FQNEAQ (reference sequence). The CDR3 is 17 residues long. This chain's CDR3 is CASSQSQHTQGDYGYTF. CDR3 coding DNA: TGTGCCAGCAGCCAAAGCCAACACACACAGGGGGACTATGGCTACACCTTC.

The chain combines TRBV3-1 (or the pseudogene TRBV3-2) with TRBJ1-2; D is unresolved. The CDR3 totals 14 residues. Trimming stripped 2 bases from V and 7 bases from J, with 14 bases between. Germline CDR1 is LGHDT and CDR2 is YNNKEL (reference sequence). CDR3 in amino acids: CASSQSLTSGGYTF. DNA for the CDR3: TGTGCCAGCAGCCAATCCCTCACTTCAGGTGGCTACACCTTC.

This clone turned up a few times. CDR3 loop: CASSYGGNEGAQGYTF. Here the CDR3 DNA reads TGTGCCAGCAGTTACGGGGGGAATGAGGGGGCGCAAGGCTACACCTTC. This chain links TRBV6-5 with TRBJ1-2; 7 nucleotides agree with TRBD1. V trimming: 2 bases; J trimming: 8 bases; junction bases outside the gene matches: 14. This CDR3 contains 16 residues. The germline V gene has CDR1 MNHEY and CDR2 SVGAGI.

V is TRBV7-9 and J is TRBJ2-5, with TRBD2 matching 10 bases. Germline assignment: CDR1 SEHNR and CDR2 FQNEAQ (reference sequence). V gave up 3 bases and J gave up 8 bases; unmatched junction bases: 6. The CDR3 sequence is 14 residues long. The DNA of the CDR3 is TGTGCCAGCAGCTTCCCTCTACTAGCGGGAACCCAGTACTTC. It codes for CASSFPLLAGTQYF.

The rearrangement uses TRBV21-1 and TRBJ2-2; TRBD1 is taken as the D call from the table, unchecked against the DNA. TRBV21-1 is shown as a pseudogene. The CDR3 is 18 amino acids. The CDR3 sequence: CASSARDRGLENTGELFF. The CDR3 DNA follows: TGTGCCAGCAGCGCCCGGGACAGGGGGTTAGAGAACACCGGGGAGCTGTTTTTT.

The J gene is TRBJ2-4, the V gene TRBV24-1; possibly TRBD1 for D (5 bases). The CDR3 has 19 amino acids. CDR1 KGHDR and CDR2 SFDVKD come from the germline V gene. V was shortened by 0 bases and J by 9 bases, with 26 bases between the two germline ends. The CDR3 coding sequence is TGTGCCACCAGTGATTTGCCACCACTTTGGGGCCCGTCTAGGTTCATTCAGTACTTC. This sequence encodes CATSDLPPLWGPSRFIQYF.

V and J are TRBV5-4 and TRBJ1-4, with no clear D. V lost 1 base and J 2 bases, leaving 18 bases between the germline ends. This CDR3 region has 18 residues. The germline CDR1 and CDR2 sequences are SGHNT and YYREEE (reference sequence). The CDR3, as DNA: TGTGCCAGCAGCTTGCAGGCCAGCCAGTTGGGGACTAATGAAAAACTGTTTTTT. This codes for CASSLQASQLGTNEKLFF.

The V and J genes are TRBV29-1 and TRBJ2-3; TRBD1 aligns across 9 bases. Germline V lookup: CDR1 SQVTM, CDR2 ANQGSEA. The CDR3 loop spans 12 amino acids. V lost 1 base to trimming and J lost 10 bases; unmatched junction nucleotides: 3. CDR3 DNA sequence: TGCAGCGTTGAAGGGGACAGGGATGCGCAGTATTTT. Amino acid sequence: CSVEGDRDAQYF.

This rearrangement joins TRBV19 to TRBJ1-2; D is uncertain. Trimming took off 5 bases at V and 3 bases at J, with 13 bases between the two ends. CDR1 is LNHDA, CDR2 SQIVND, per germline (reference sequence). This CDR3 region has 14 residues. For the CDR3, the DNA is TGTGCCAGTAGTCCAACCATGGGTTACTATGGCTACACCTTC. Its translation: CASSPTMGYYGYTF.

V usage is TRBV4-1 and J usage is TRBJ1-4; D remains unclear. This CDR3 comprises 16 residues. Germline values: CDR1 MGHRA, CDR2 YSYEKL. The ends were cut back, 4 bases at V and 8 bases at J, with 20 bases in the middle. CDR3: CASSPLTTSRSEKLFF. The DNA of the CDR3 is TGCGCCAGCAGCCCTCTAACAACATCGAGGTCCGAAAAACTGTTTTTT.

This rearrangement joins TRBV27 to TRBJ2-7, with D possibly matching TRBD1 (6 bases). V was cut by 6 bases and J by 6 bases, with 15 bases left in between. CDR3 size: 13 residues. CDR1 MNHEY and CDR2 SMNVEV come from the germline V gene (reference sequence). CDR3 amino acids: CASSPDRMGEQYF. CDR3 bases: TGTGCCAGCAGCCCGGACAGAATGGGCGAGCAGTACTTC.

This clone was counted a single time. The J gene is TRBJ1-2, the V gene TRBV7-9; 10 nucleotides match TRBD1. Germline trimming cut 5 bases from V and 7 bases from J; bases unmatched to any gene: 7. The germline gives CDR1 SEHNR, CDR2 FQNEAQ (reference sequence). The CDR3 is 14 residues long. Here the CDR3 reads CASSTTGGASGYTF. The CDR3 region has the DNA TGTGCCAGCAGCACGACAGGGGGCGCATCTGGCTACACCTTC.

The chain uses TRBV3-1 (or the pseudogene TRBV3-2) and TRBJ2-1, with D perhaps TRBD2 (6 bases). The CDR3 extends over 15 amino acids. Germline V CDR1 and CDR2: LGHDT, YNNKEL (reference sequence). With 1 base removed from V and 2 bases from J, the gap between germline ends came to 9 bases. In nucleotides, the CDR3 is TGTGCCAGCAGCCAAGGTGGCGGGACCTACAATGAGCAGTTCTTC. It specifies CASSQGGGTYNEQFF.

This chain connects TRBV27 to TRBJ1-5; weak D call: TRBD1 (6 bases). V lost 2 bases, J lost 0 bases, and 17 bases lay in between. The CDR3 has 18 amino acids. The germline V gene encodes CDR1 MNHEY and CDR2 SMNVEV (reference sequence). CDR3 bases: TGTGCCAGCAGTTTAGGCAGGGGCGAAATTTATAGCAATCAGCCCCAGCATTTT. Amino acid sequence: CASSLGRGEIYSNQPQHF.

The chain has TRBV27 and TRBJ2-1; D gene unclear. This CDR3 has 15 amino acids. The ends were cut back, 0 bases at V and 4 bases at J, with 10 bases in the middle. Germline CDR1 is MNHEY and CDR2 is SMNVEV (reference sequence). CDR3 amino acids: CASSLSRQQYNEQFF. The CDR3 nucleotides are TGTGCCAGCAGTTTATCGAGGCAGCAGTACAATGAGCAGTTCTTC.

This chain uses TRBV5-1 with TRBJ1-1; a weak D match, TRBD1 (5 bases). From germline, CDR1 is SGHRS and CDR2 YFSETQ. Between the trimmed V and J ends, which lost 4 bases and 1 base, there was a span of 11 bases. CDR3 length equals 14 residues. CDR3 amino acids: CASSGGETNTEAFF. In DNA form, the CDR3 reads TGCGCCAGCAGCGGGGGAGAGACGAACACTGAAGCTTTCTTT.

As regards this clone: The junction and the germline gene differ at one end; a read error may be behind it. The gene calls are TRBV6-1 and TRBJ1-6; 12 bases are a match to TRBD1. The CDR3 has 17 residues. The V gene's germline CDR1 is MNHNS and CDR2 SASEGT. The CDR3 spells CASNEAGTGGRSSPLHF. The CDR3, as DNA: TGTGCCAGCAATGAAGCCGGGACAGGGGGCCGGAGTTCACCCCTCCACTTT.